Below are 29 T cell receptor beta chains sequenced from a single sample in a study of cytomegalovirus exposure and HLA in healthy donors. The PCR contained 60 Vbeta and 13 Jbeta primers. The assay was immunoSEQ multiplex PCR, and TCRdb's table has in-frame clones only and misses some. The table includes around 160,000 clones, 83% detected once. Material for sequencing was PBMCs. The receptors here all came from a man aged 50 to 59 in good health and CMV-seropositive.

The chain combines TRBV29-1 with TRBJ1-1; TRBD1 might be the D (5 bases). The ends were cut back, 3 bases at V and 5 bases at J, with 13 bases in the middle. The CDR3 runs to 13 residues. Germline V gives CDR1 SQVTM, CDR2 ANQGSEA. CDR3 sequence reads: CSVDGQGWTEAFF. Here the CDR3 DNA reads TGCAGCGTTGATGGTCAGGGCTGGACTGAAGCTTTCTTT.

As DNA, the CDR3 is TGTGCCAGCAGTCTGGACAGGGGGCGCAAAGGCAATCAGCCCCAGCATTTT. Its protein product is CASSLDRGRKGNQPQHF. The chain employs TRBV28 and TRBJ1-5; 11 bases are shared with TRBD1. The CDR3 covers 17 residues. V gave up 5 bases and J gave up 2 bases; unmatched junction bases: 8. CDR1 MDHEN and CDR2 SYDVKM come from the germline V gene.

V and J are TRBV5-6 and TRBJ1-2, with D possibly TRBD1 on 6 matching bases. The germline V gene encodes CDR1 SGHDT and CDR2 YYEEEE. The CDR3 sequence is 14 residues long. The V end lost 4 bases, the J end lost 4 bases, and 14 bases lay between the germline ends. DNA of the CDR3: TGTGCCAGCAGCACCGACCGGACAGTCTATGGCTACACCTTC. It is translated as CASSTDRTVYGYTF.

J is TRBJ2-7 and V is TRBV18; 12 nucleotides match TRBD1. The CDR3 is 16 residues long. V shed 2 bases and J 6 bases; nucleotides not matched to a gene: 8. CDR1 is KGHSH, CDR2 LQKENI, per germline. This CDR3 reads CASSPVPGQGAVEQYF. The CDR3 region has the DNA TGTGCCAGCTCACCAGTCCCGGGACAGGGGGCGGTCGAGCAGTACTTC.

This clone was recorded a few times. V usage is TRBV11-3 and J usage is TRBJ2-5; 9 bases match TRBD2. J lost 5 bases, V lost 5 bases, and 9 bases had no gene match. The CDR3 runs to 15 residues. Germline CDR1 SGHNT, CDR2 YENEEA. The CDR3 is CASSPGTSIVETQYF. In nucleotides, the CDR3 is TGTGCCAGCAGCCCCGGGACTAGCATCGTGGAGACCCAGTACTTC.

The chain uses TRBV5-1 and TRBJ2-7; D perhaps matches TRBD2 (6 bases). This CDR3 is built from 14 residues. The germline gives CDR1 SGHRS, CDR2 YFSETQ. V was cut by 1 base and J by 5 bases, with 13 bases left in between. The CDR3: CASSLIPGSNEQYF. The CDR3 DNA sequence: TGCGCCAGCAGCTTGATTCCCGGGAGCAACGAGCAGTACTTC.

The CDR3 bases are TGTGCCACCAGCAGACTAGCGAGATACAATGAGCAGTTCTTC. Amino acids: CATSRLARYNEQFF. V is TRBV15 and J is TRBJ2-1; D perhaps matches TRBD2 (6 bases). Between the trimmed V and J ends, which lost 2 bases and 4 bases, there was a span of 9 bases. The CDR3 length is 14 residues. Germline-derived CDR1 and CDR2 are LNHNV and YYDKDF (reference sequence). The variable domain in full, with the rest retrieved from reference TRBV15 and TRBJ2-1, is DAMVIQNPRYQVTQFGKPVTLSCSQTLNHNVMYWYQQKSSQAPKLLFHYYDKDFNNEADTPDNFQSRRPNTSFCFLDIRSPGLGDTAMYLCATSRLARYNEQFFGPGTRLTVL.

The CDR3 here is CASSLGQGPSYEQYF. DNA for the CDR3: TGTGCCAGCAGTCTAGGACAGGGGCCCTCCTACGAGCAGTACTTC. The J gene is TRBJ2-7, the V gene TRBV7-9; TRBD1 matches 9 bases. This CDR3 spans 15 amino acids. Germline lookup yields CDR1 SEHNR and CDR2 FQNEAQ (reference sequence). Trimming removed 6 bases from V and 0 bases from J; junction bases left unmatched: 6.

V gene TRBV2 combines with J gene TRBJ2-7; TRBD1 matches at 7 bases. This CDR3 spans 15 amino acids. The germline V gene has CDR1 SNHLY and CDR2 FYNNEI. V shed 6 bases, J shed 4 bases, and the junction held 12 bases outside the gene matches. The CDR3 DNA follows: TGTGCCAGCAGATCCACAGGGGCGGACTTGTACGAGCAGTACTTC. Protein sequence: CASRSTGADLYEQYF.

The chain is built from TRBV5-4 and TRBJ1-1; 8 bases line up with TRBD1. The CDR3 spans 16 residues. With 0 bases clipped from V and 0 bases from J, the junction kept 4 bases outside the gene matches. Germline CDR1 SGHNT, CDR2 YYREEE (reference sequence). This CDR3 reads CASSLAAGGMNTEAFF. CDR3 bases: TGTGCCAGCAGCTTGGCGGCAGGGGGCATGAACACTGAAGCTTTCTTT.

V is TRBV5-1 and J is TRBJ1-1; TRBD1 matches at 11 bases. Germline V gene lookup returns CDR1 SGHRS and CDR2 YFSETQ. This CDR3 spans 15 amino acids. Trimming at V came to 6 bases and at J to 1 base, leaving 5 bases not matched to a gene. DNA for the CDR3: TGCGCCAGCACGGGACAGGGGGTTCAGAACACTGAAGCTTTCTTT. Translation gives CASTGQGVQNTEAFF.

The chain joins TRBV5-1 to TRBJ2-5; 12 nucleotides match TRBD2. Germline CDR1 SGHRS, CDR2 YFSETQ. V lost 4 bases to trimming and J lost 2 bases; unmatched junction nucleotides: 15. The CDR3 runs to 19 residues. CDR3 DNA: TGCGCCAGCAGCGCCTCGGTTCTAGCGGGAGGGTATTTACAAGAGACCCAGTACTTC. Protein product: CASSASVLAGGYLQETQYF.

The chain links TRBV2 to TRBJ2-2; 13 nucleotides align to TRBD2. Germline trimming cut 5 bases from V and 7 bases from J; bases unmatched to any gene: 7. The CDR3 is 16 residues long. Germline lookup yields CDR1 SNHLY and CDR2 FYNNEI. CDR3 sequence (DNA): TGTGCCAGCAGTAAAAGGACTAGCGGGAGTGTCGGGGAGCTGTTTTTT. The encoded protein is CASSKRTSGSVGELFF.

This rearrangement joins TRBV2 to TRBJ1-1, with unresolved D. This CDR3 comprises 14 residues. V was clipped by 6 bases and J by 0 bases, with 11 bases between them. Germline V gene data show CDR1 as SNHLY and CDR2 as FYNNEI. CDR3 bases: TGTGCCAGCAGCGTTCTCAGGTTGAACACTGAAGCTTTCTTT. It translates to CASSVLRLNTEAFF.

The chain joins TRBV7-9 to TRBJ2-7, with 7 positions matching TRBD1. V trimming: 6 bases; J trimming: 3 bases; junction bases outside the gene matches: 5. Germline V CDR1 and CDR2: SEHNR, FQNEAQ (reference sequence). The CDR3 is 13 residues long. The CDR3 spells CASSPDRSYEQYF. The CDR3 coding sequence is TGTGCCAGCAGTCCGGACAGGAGCTACGAGCAGTACTTC.

V is TRBV6-4 and J is TRBJ2-3, with TRBD2 identical over 9 bases. V lost 6 bases and J lost 1; bases outside the gene matches: 5. This CDR3 has 15 amino acids. Germline CDR1 MRHNA, CDR2 SNTAGT. As DNA, the CDR3 is TGTGCCAGCAGCGGCGTAGCGGGAGGCACAGATACGCAGTATTTT. It yields the protein CASSGVAGGTDTQYF.

The V gene is TRBV27, the J gene TRBJ2-1, with TRBD2 identical over 14 bases. CDR3 length equals 15 residues. CDR1 and CDR2 (germline): MNHEY, SMNVEV (reference sequence). The J segment lost 6 bases and the V segment lost 2 bases, leaving 0 bases of the junction unmatched. CDR3 protein: CASSLGTSGSNEQFF. CDR3 nucleotides: TGTGCCAGCAGTTTAGGGACTAGCGGGAGCAATGAGCAGTTCTTC.

V and J are TRBV5-1 and TRBJ1-4; 9 nucleotides align to TRBD1. The V segment lost 5 bases and the J segment 4 bases; nucleotides outside the gene matches: 6. Germline CDR1 reads SGHRS; CDR2 reads YFSETQ. The CDR3 has 15 residues. CDR3 sequence reads: CASRPTGGYNEKLFF. The CDR3 DNA reads as TGCGCCAGCAGACCGACAGGGGGTTATAATGAAAAACTGTTTTTT.

The V call is TRBV6-5, the J call TRBJ1-2; 8 bases are shared with TRBD1. The ends lost 9 bases at V and 5 bases at J; junction bases unmatched: 2. The CDR3 extends over 11 amino acids. Germline lookup yields CDR1 MNHEY and CDR2 SVGAGI. In DNA form, the CDR3 reads TGTGCCAGTCGGACAGGGTATGGCTACACCTTC. This encodes CASRTGYGYTF.

V usage is TRBV7-9 and J usage is TRBJ2-7, with D unresolved. The CDR3 runs 11 residues. Germline V lookup: CDR1 SEHNR, CDR2 FQNEAQ (reference sequence). Trimming pared 6 bases from V and 4 bases from J, leaving 7 bases between. CDR3 protein: CASSHQYEQYF. CDR3 DNA: TGTGCCAGCAGTCATCAATACGAGCAGTACTTC.

The chain combines TRBV30 with TRBJ2-2; D gene uncertain. Germline-derived CDR1 and CDR2 are GTSNPN and SVGIG (reference sequence). CDR3 length: 14 residues. The germline V and J ends were trimmed by 0 bases and 3 bases, with 8 bases remaining between them. This CDR3 reads CAWSVFGDTGELFF. The CDR3 region has the DNA TGTGCCTGGAGTGTTTTCGGAGACACCGGGGAGCTGTTTTTT.

This clone was recorded a few times. The chain is built from TRBV11-3 and TRBJ1-6; D is possibly TRBD1 (6 bases). V was clipped by 1 base and J by 7 bases, with 11 bases between them. The CDR3 loop spans 15 amino acids. Per germline, CDR1 SGHNT and CDR2 YENEEA. CDR3 loop: CASSLGRGANSPLHF. The CDR3 DNA reads TGTGCCAGCAGCTTAGGCCGGGGGGCGAATTCACCCCTCCACTTT.

The rearrangement links TRBV19 to TRBJ2-6, with 7 bases lining up with TRBD1. Losses at the gene ends were 0 bases for V and 0 bases for J; bases not matched to a gene: 5. Germline V lookup: CDR1 LNHDA, CDR2 SQIVND (reference sequence). The CDR3 has 18 residues. CDR3 sequence: CASSIESGQLSGANVLTF. The DNA of the CDR3 is TGTGCCAGTAGTATAGAATCGGGACAGCTCTCTGGGGCCAACGTCCTGACTTTC.

This clone was observed a few times. V usage is TRBV11-1 and J usage is TRBJ2-1; 10 bases match TRBD2. V lost 1 base, J lost 5 bases, and 8 bases stayed unmatched. The CDR3 loop spans 17 amino acids. CDR1 is SGHAT and CDR2 is FQDESV in the germline V gene (reference sequence). The CDR3 DNA sequence: TGTGCCAGCAGCTTAGAGAAACTAGCGGGGAGCGACAATGAGCAGTTCTTC. It yields the protein CASSLEKLAGSDNEQFF. Full variable domain (remainder filled in from reference TRBV11-1 and TRBJ2-1): EAEVAQSPRYKITEKSQAVAFWCDPISGHATLYWYRQILGQGPELLVQFQDESVVDDSQLPKDRFSAERLKGVDSTLKIQPAELGDSAMYLCASSLEKLAGSDNEQFFGPGTRLTVL.

The rearrangement uses TRBV5-1 and TRBJ2-1; D is perhaps TRBD2 (5 bases). Trimming left V 0 bases short and J 2 bases short, with 6 bases between. This CDR3 spans 14 amino acids. Germline CDR1 reads SGHRS; CDR2 reads YFSETQ. The CDR3 spells CASSLASPYNEQFF. CDR3 nucleotides: TGCGCCAGCAGCTTGGCTAGCCCCTACAATGAGCAGTTCTTC.

The V gene is TRBV5-1, the J gene TRBJ1-6, with D perhaps matching TRBD1 (5 bases). Germline CDR1 SGHRS, CDR2 YFSETQ. The V and J ends lost 2 bases and 2 bases respectively, with 11 bases between them. The CDR3 runs to 16 residues. The CDR3: CASSFTTVTYNSPLHF. The CDR3 region has the DNA TGCGCCAGCAGCTTTACGACAGTCACCTATAATTCACCCCTCCACTTT. The variable domain in full, completed from reference TRBV5-1 and TRBJ1-6, reads KAGVTQTPRYLIKTRGQQVTLSCSPISGHRSVSWYQQTPGQGLQFLFEYFSETQRNKGNFPGRFSGRQFSNSRSEMNVSTLELGDSALYLCASSFTTVTYNSPLHFGNGTRLTVT.

This chain links TRBV30 with TRBJ1-2; D unclear. Looked up from germline, CDR1 is GTSNPN and CDR2 is SVGIG (reference sequence). V was clipped by 1 base and J by 4 bases, with 16 bases between them. CDR3 length equals 15 residues. The CDR3 bases are TGTGCCTGGAGTGCGCCAGGCTGGGCACCCTATGGCTACACCTTC. Its protein is CAWSAPGWAPYGYTF.

This chain uses TRBV6-5 with TRBJ2-2, with a tentative D call TRBD1 (6 bases). V was cut by 5 bases and J by 8 bases, with 12 bases left in between. Looked up from germline, CDR1 is MNHEY and CDR2 is SVGAGI. This CDR3 has 13 residues. Here the CDR3 reads CASSGQFVGELFF. As DNA, the CDR3 is TGTGCCAGCAGTGGACAGTTTGTTGGGGAGCTGTTTTTT.

The rearrangement joins TRBV27 to TRBJ2-3; D uncertain. Germline loops: CDR1 MNHEY, CDR2 SMNVEV (reference sequence). Trimming pared 6 bases from V and 8 bases from J, leaving 12 bases between. The CDR3 is made up of 12 amino acids. CDR3 in amino acids: CASRTGGGTQYF. The CDR3 region has the DNA TGTGCCAGCAGGACTGGTGGTGGTACGCAGTATTTT.